This paragraph reports one T cell receptor (beta chain). The sample belongs to a study of blood T cell repertoires in COVID-19. Whole-study context: The United States, Italy and Spain provided the acute and convalescent COVID-19 samples. PBMCs, B-cell-depleted T cells, or T cells provided the cDNA or gDNA that made up the material.

The CDR3 runs 14 residues. The germline gives CDR1 MNHEY, CDR2 SVGEGT. V lost 6 bases and J 5 bases, leaving 16 bases between the germline ends. Authors' methods: By means of reference gene primer amplification, nucleated cell counts were estimated. TCRdb keeps only in-frame clones here, not all; method: immunoSEQ multiplex PCR. That table supplies the V and J calls and clone size; D and trimming were determined from the DNA. The sample contains about 36,000 clones, roughly 80% of which appear only once. The source is a man in his 60s with active COVID-19. Sequencing was carried out using peripheral blood. The V gene is TRBV6-2 or TRBV6-3, the J gene TRBJ1-1; possible D gene TRBD1, 6 bases. DNA for the CDR3: TGTGCCAGCAGCCTACAGGGTCCTGAGACTGAAGCTTTCTTT. Translating gives CASSLQGPETEAFF.